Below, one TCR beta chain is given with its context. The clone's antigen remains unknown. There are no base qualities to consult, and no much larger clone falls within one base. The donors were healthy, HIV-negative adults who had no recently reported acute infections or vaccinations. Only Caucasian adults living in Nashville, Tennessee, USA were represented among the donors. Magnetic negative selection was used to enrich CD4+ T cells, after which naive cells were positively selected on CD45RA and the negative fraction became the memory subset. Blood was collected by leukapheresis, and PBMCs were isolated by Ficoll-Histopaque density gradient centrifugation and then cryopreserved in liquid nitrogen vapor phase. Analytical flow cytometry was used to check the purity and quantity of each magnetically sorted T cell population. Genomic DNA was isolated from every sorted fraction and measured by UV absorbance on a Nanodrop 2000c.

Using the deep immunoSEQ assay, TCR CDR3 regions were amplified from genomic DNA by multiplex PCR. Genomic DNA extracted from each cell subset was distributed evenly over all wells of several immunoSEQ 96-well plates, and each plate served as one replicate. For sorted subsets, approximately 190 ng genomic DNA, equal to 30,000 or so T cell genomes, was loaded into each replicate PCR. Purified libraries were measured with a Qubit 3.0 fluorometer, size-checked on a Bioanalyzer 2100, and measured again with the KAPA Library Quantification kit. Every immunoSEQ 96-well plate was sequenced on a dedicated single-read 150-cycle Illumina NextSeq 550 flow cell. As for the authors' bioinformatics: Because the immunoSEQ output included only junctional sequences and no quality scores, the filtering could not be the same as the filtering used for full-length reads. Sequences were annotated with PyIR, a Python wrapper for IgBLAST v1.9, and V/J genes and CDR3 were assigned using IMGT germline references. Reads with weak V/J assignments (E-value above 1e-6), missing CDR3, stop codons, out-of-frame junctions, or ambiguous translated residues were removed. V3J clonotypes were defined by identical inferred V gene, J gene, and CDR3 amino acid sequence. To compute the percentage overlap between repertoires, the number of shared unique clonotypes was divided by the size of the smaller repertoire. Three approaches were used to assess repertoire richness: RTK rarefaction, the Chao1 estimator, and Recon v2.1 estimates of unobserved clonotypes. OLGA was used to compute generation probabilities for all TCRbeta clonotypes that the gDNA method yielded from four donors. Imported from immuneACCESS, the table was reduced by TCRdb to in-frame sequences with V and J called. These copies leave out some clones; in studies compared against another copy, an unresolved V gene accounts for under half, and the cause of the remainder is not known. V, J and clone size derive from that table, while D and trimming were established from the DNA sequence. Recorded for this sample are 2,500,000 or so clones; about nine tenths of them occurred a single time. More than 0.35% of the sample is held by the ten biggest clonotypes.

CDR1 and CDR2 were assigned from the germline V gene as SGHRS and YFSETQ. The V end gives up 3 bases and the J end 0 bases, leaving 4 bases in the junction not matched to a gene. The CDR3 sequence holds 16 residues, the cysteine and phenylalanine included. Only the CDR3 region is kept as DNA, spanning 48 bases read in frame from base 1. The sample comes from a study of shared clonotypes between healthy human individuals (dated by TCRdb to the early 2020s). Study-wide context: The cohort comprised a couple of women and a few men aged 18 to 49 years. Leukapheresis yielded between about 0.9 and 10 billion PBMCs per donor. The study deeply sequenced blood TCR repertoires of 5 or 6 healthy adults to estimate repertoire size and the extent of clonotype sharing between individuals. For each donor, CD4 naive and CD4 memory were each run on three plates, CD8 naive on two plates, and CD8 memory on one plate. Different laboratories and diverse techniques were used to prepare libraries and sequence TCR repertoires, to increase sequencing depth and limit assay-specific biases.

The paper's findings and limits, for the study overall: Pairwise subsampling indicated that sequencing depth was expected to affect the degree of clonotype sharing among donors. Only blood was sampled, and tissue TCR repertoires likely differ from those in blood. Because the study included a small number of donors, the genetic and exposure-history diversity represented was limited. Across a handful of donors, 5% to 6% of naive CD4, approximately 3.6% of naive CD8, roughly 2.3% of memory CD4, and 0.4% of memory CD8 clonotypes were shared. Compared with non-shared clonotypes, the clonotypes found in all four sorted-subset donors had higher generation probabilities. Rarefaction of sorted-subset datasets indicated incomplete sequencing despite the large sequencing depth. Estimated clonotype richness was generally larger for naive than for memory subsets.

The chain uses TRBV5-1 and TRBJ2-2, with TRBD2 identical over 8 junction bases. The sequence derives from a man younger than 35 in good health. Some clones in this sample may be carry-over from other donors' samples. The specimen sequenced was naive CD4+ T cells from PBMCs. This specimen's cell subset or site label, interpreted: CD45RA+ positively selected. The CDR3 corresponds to CASSWTSTANTGELFF. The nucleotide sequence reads TGCGCCAGCAGCTGGACTAGCACAGCGAACACCGGGGAGCTGTTTTTT.